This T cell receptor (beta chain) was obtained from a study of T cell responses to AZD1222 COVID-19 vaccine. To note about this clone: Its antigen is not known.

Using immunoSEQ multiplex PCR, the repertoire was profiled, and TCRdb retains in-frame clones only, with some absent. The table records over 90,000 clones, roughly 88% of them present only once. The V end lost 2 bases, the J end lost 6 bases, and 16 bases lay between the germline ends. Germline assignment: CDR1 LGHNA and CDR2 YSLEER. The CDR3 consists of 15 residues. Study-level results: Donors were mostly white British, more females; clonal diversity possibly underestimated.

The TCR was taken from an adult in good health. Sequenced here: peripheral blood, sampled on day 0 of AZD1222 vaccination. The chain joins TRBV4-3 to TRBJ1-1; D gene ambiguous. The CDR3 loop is CASSQYGGREAEAFF. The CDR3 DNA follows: TGCGCCAGCAGCCAATATGGCGGGAGGGAGGCTGAAGCTTTCTTT.